What follows is one T cell receptor (beta chain) and its context. These data are taken from a study of shared clonotypes between healthy human individuals. The CDR3 length is 16 residues. Trimming took off 3 bases at V and 2 bases at J, with 14 bases between the two ends. The V gene's germline CDR1 is SGDLS and CDR2 YYNGEE. TCRdb's copy holds only in-frame clones and misses some; the assay was immunoSEQ multiplex PCR. The sample shows under 2,500,000 clones, 90% to 96% of them seen only once. This TCR derives from a man younger than 35 in good health. Sequencing was done on a sample of naive CD4+ T cells sorted from blood. Subset defined: CD45RA+ positively selected. The gene calls are TRBV9 and TRBJ1-4; D remains unclear. This CDR3 reads CASSADLRSTNEKLFF. The CDR3 coding sequence is TGTGCCAGCAGCGCGGACCTGAGAAGCACTAATGAAAAACTGTTTTTT.